This T cell receptor (beta chain) was sequenced in a study of PD-L1 blockade in urothelial cancer. About the research overall: Starting around 2014, patients were given atezolizumab (1,200 mg intravenously every 3 weeks).

Broader study findings: Improved survival was predicted by pretreatment blood TCR clonality below the median. For durable-benefit patients, tumor-associated blood clones expanded more at 3 weeks.

Stated time point: pretreatment peripheral blood. CDR3 length: 16 residues. Deletions cut 3 bases from V and 2 bases from J, with 18 bases between. Looked up from germline, CDR1 is GTSNPN and CDR2 is SVGIG (reference sequence). Clones were read by immunoSEQ multiplex PCR, and TCRdb kept only the in-frame ones, dropping some. The sample has some 74,000 clones, just under 85% seen once. As to this clone: Its matching antigen is unknown.

This specimen consisted of PBMCs, obtained around atezolizumab (anti-PD-L1) treatment. The sequence was obtained from a man in his forties with urothelial cancer. This chain joins TRBV30 and TRBJ2-3; D is perhaps TRBD1 (6 bases). The CDR3 DNA reads TGTGCCTGGAGCTTTGGGACAAATAAAGACACAGATACGCAGTATTTT. It specifies CAWSFGTNKDTDTQYF.